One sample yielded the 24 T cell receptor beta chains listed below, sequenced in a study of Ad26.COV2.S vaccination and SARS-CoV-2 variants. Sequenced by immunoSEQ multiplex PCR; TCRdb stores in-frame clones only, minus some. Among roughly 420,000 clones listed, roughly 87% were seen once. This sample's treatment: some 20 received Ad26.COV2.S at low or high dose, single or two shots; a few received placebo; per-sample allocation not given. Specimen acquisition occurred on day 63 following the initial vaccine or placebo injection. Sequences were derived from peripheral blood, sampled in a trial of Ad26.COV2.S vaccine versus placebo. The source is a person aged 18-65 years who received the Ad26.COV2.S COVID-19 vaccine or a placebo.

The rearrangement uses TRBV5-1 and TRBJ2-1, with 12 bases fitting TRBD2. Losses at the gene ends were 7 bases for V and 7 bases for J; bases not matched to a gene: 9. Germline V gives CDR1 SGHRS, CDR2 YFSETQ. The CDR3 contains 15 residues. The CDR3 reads CASGSTSGRFNEQFF. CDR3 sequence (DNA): TGCGCCAGCGGGTCAACTAGCGGGAGGTTTAATGAGCAGTTCTTC.

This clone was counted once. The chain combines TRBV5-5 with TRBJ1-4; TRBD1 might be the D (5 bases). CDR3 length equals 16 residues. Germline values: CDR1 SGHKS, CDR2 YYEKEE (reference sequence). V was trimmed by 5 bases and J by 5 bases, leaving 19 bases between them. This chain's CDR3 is CASSSQVTVANEKLFF. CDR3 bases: TGTGCCAGCAGTTCACAGGTGACCGTAGCGAATGAAAAACTGTTTTTT.

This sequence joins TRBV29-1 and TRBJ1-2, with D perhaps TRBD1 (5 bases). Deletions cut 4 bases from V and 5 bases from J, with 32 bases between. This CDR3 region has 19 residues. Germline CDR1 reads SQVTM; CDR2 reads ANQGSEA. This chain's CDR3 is CSVGGRGADRDLGRYGYTF. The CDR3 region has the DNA TGCAGCGTTGGAGGCCGCGGGGCCGACCGGGACCTGGGGAGATATGGCTACACCTTC.

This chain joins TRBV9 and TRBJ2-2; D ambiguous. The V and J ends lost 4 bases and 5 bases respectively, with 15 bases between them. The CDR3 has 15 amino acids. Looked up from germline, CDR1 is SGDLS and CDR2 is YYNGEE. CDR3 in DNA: TGTGCCAGCAGCCCCCGTGCAGGCCCGACCGGGGAGCTGTTTTTT. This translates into CASSPRAGPTGELFF.

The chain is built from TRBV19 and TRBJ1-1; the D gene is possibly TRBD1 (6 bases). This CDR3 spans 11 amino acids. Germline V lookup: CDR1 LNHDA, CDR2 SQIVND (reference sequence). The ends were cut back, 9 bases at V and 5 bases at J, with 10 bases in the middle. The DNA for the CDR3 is TGTGCCAGCAGGGGAAGGACTGAAGCTTTCTTT. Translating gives CASRGRTEAFF.

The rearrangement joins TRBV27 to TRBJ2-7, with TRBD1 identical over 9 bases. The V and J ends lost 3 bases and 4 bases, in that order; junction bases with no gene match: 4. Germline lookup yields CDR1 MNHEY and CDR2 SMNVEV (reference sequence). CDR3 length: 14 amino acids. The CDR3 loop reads CASSFGQGWYEQYF. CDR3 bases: TGTGCCAGCAGTTTTGGACAGGGGTGGTACGAGCAGTACTTC.

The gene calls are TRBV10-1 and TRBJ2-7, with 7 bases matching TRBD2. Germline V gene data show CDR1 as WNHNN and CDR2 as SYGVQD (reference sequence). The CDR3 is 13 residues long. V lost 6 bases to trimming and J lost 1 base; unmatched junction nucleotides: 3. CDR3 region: CASSGRGSYEQYV. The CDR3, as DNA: TGCGCCAGCAGCGGGCGGGGGTCCTACGAGCAGTACGTC.

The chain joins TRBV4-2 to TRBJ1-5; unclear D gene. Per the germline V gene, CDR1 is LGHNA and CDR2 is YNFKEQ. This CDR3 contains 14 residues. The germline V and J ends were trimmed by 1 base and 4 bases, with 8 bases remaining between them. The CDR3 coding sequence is TGTGCCAGCAGCCAAGCAGTAGGTAATCAGCCCCAGCATTTT. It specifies CASSQAVGNQPQHF.

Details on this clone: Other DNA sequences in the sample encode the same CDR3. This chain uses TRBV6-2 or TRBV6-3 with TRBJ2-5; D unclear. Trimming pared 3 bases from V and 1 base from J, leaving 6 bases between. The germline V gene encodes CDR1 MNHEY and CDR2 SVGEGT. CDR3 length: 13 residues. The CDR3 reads CASSYGTQETQYF. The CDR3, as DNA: TGTGCCAGCAGTTATGGCACCCAAGAGACCCAGTACTTC.

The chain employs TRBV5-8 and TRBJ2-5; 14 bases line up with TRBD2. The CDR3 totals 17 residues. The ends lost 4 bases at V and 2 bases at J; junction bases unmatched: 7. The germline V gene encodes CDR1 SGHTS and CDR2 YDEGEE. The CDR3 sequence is CASSAGLAGGLQETQYF. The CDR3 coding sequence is TGTGCCAGCAGCGCCGGACTAGCGGGGGGCCTACAAGAGACCCAGTACTTC.

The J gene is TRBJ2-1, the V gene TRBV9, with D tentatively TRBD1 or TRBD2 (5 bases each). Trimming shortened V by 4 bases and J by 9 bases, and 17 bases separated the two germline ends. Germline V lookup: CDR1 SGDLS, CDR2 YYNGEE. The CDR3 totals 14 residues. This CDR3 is CASSLEGPEAEQFF. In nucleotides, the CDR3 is TGTGCCAGCAGCCTAGAGGGACCTGAGGCTGAGCAGTTCTTC.

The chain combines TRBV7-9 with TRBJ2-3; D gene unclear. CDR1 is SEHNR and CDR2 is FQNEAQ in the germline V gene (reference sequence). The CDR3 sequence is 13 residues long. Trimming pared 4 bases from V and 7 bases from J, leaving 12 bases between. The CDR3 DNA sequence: TGTGCCAGCAGCTCGACCTCCTCGTATACGCAGTATTTT. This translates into CASSSTSSYTQYF.

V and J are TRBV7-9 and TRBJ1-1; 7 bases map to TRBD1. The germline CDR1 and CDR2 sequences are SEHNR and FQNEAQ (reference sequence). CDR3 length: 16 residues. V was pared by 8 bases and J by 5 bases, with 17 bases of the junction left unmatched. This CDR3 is CASEFYPGQSGTEAFF. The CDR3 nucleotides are TGTGCCAGCGAATTCTACCCGGGACAGTCTGGTACTGAAGCTTTCTTT.

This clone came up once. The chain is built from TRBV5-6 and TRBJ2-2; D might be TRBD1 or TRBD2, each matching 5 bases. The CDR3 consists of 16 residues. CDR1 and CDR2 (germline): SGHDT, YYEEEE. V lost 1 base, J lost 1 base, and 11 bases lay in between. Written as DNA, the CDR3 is TGTGCCAGCAGCTTGCCCTGGGGGAGGAACACCGGGGAGCTGTTTTTT. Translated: CASSLPWGRNTGELFF.

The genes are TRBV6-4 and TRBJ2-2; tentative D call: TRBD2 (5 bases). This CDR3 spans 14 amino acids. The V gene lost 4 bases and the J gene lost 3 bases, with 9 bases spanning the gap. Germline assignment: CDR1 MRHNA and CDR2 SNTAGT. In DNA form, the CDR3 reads TGTGCCAGCAGTGTGGACTCTGACACCGGGGAGCTGTTTTTT. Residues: CASSVDSDTGELFF.

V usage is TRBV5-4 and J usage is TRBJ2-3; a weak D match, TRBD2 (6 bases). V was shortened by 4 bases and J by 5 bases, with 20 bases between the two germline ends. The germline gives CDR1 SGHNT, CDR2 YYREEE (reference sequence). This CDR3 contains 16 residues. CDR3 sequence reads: CASSPPWVGGEDTQYF. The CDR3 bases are TGTGCCAGCAGCCCCCCCTGGGTGGGGGGAGAAGATACGCAGTATTTT.

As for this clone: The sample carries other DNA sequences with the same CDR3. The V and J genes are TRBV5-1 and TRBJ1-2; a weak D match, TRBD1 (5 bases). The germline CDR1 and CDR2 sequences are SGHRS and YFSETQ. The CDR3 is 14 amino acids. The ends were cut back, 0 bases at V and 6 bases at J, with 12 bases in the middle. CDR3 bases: TGCGCCAGCAGCTTGGTAACGGGGGGGAATGGCTACACCTTC. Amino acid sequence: CASSLVTGGNGYTF.

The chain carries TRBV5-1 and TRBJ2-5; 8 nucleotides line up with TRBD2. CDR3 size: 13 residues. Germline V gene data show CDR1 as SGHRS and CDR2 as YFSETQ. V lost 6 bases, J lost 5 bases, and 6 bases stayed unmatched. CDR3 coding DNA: TGCGCCAGCACCCGGGGGGGTGTGGAGACCCAGTACTTC. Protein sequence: CASTRGGVETQYF.

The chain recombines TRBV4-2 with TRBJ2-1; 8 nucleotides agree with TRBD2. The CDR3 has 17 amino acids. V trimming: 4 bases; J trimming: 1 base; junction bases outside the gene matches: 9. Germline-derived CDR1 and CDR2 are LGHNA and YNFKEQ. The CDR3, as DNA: TGTGCCAGCAGCCCCGAGGCGGGGGGATCTTCCTACAATGAGCAGTTCTTC. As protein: CASSPEAGGSSYNEQFF.

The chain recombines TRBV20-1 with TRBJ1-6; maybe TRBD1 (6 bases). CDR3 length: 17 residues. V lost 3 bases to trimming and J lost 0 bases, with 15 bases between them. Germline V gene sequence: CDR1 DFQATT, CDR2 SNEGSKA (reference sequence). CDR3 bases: TGCAGTGCTAGTTTTTGGGGGGCTGGCTCCTATAATTCACCCCTCCACTTT. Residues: CSASFWGAGSYNSPLHF.

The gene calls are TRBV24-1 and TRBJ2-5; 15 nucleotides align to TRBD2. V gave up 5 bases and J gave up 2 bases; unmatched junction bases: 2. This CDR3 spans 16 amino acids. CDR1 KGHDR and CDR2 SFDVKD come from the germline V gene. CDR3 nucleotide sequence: TGTGCCACCAGTGGTGGGACTAGCGGGGGGCAAGAGACCCAGTACTTC. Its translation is CATSGGTSGGQETQYF.

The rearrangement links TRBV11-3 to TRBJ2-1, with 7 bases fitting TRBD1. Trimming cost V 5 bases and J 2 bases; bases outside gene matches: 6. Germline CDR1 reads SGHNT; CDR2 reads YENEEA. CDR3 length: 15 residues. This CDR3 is CASSIGQVTYNEQFF. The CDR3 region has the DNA TGTGCCAGCAGCATTGGACAGGTCACCTACAATGAGCAGTTCTTC.

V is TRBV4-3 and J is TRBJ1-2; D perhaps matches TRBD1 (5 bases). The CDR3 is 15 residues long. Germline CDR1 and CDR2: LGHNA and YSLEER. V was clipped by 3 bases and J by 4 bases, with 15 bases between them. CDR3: CASSQAGPWPYGYTF. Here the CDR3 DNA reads TGCGCCAGCAGCCAGGCGGGACCTTGGCCCTATGGCTACACCTTC.

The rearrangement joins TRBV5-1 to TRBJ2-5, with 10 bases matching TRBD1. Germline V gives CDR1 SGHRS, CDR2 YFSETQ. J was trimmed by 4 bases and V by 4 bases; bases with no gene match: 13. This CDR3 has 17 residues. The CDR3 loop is CASSTGQGFQGGETQYF. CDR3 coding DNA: TGCGCCAGCAGCACGGGACAGGGGTTTCAGGGGGGAGAGACCCAGTACTTC.